These 21 T cell receptor beta chains were sequenced from one sample in a study of shared clonotypes between healthy human individuals. Here immunoSEQ multiplex PCR was the method, and the copy in TCRdb shows in-frame clones only, minus some. Here the sample spans 2 million to 2.5 million clones, almost 96% being singletons. The sample was naive CD4+ T cells sorted from blood. Indicated subset: CD45RA+ positively selected. The source of these receptors is a man aged 18 to 30 in good health.

CDR3 sequence (DNA): TGTGCCAGCAGTCCAACGGACGGGTATGGCTACACCTTC. It encodes CASSPTDGYGYTF. The chain uses TRBV6-1 and TRBJ1-2, with unresolved D. Germline CDR1 reads MNHNS; CDR2 reads SASEGT. Trimming removed 5 bases at V and 5 bases at J, with 12 bases between. The CDR3 sequence is 13 residues long.

The rearrangement joins TRBV9 to TRBJ2-2; 10 bases line up with TRBD2. J gave up 4 bases and V 0 bases, and 6 bases lay outside the gene matches. CDR1 is SGDLS, CDR2 YYNGEE, per germline. The CDR3 spans 17 residues. The CDR3 DNA sequence: TGTGCCAGCAGCGTAGGTCCCCCTAGCGGGGGCACCGGGGAGCTGTTTTTT. Protein sequence: CASSVGPPSGGTGELFF.

In this sample, this clone turned up once. The chain has TRBV14 and TRBJ1-1; the D gene is possibly TRBD1 (5 bases). The ends were cut back, 8 bases at V and 9 bases at J, with 22 bases in the middle. Germline loops: CDR1 SGHDN, CDR2 FVKESK. This CDR3 region has 14 residues. Here the CDR3 DNA reads TGTGCCAGCCTCAAAGGTGAAGGGGTAGGGAAAGCTTTCTTT. Translating it yields CASLKGEGVGKAFF.

The chain carries TRBV14 and TRBJ1-1; D gene unclear. The CDR3 is 11 amino acids. Germline CDR1 reads SGHDN; CDR2 reads FVKESK. V was pared by 10 bases and J by 7 bases, with 13 bases between. The CDR3 spells CANRGLIEAFF. DNA of the CDR3: TGTGCCAACCGAGGGCTAATTGAAGCTTTCTTT.

V usage is TRBV27 and J usage is TRBJ1-1; 8 nucleotides match TRBD1. The CDR3 consists of 15 residues. Germline-derived CDR1 and CDR2 are MNHEY and SMNVEV (reference sequence). Trimming removed 0 bases from V and 4 bases from J; junction bases left unmatched: 4. The chain's CDR3 is CASSLSITGGTEAFF. As DNA, the CDR3 is TGTGCCAGCAGTTTATCGATTACAGGGGGCACTGAAGCTTTCTTT.

J is TRBJ2-3 and V is TRBV30; D possibly corresponds to TRBD1 (5 bases). V dropped 2 bases and J dropped 4 bases, with 10 bases sitting between them. CDR3 size: 13 residues. CDR1 and CDR2 (germline): GTSNPN, SVGIG (reference sequence). CDR3 in amino acids: CAWSLKGSDTQYF. CDR3 DNA: TGTGCCTGGAGTCTGAAGGGGTCAGATACGCAGTATTTT.

This chain links TRBV4-1 with TRBJ2-5; 7 nucleotides align to TRBD2. CDR1 MGHRA and CDR2 YSYEKL come from the germline V gene. The CDR3 loop spans 15 amino acids. The V segment lost 2 bases and the J segment 2 bases; nucleotides outside the gene matches: 5. The CDR3 region has the DNA TGCGCCAGCAGCCAATCCCTAGCGGCACAAGAGACCCAGTACTTC. It yields the protein CASSQSLAAQETQYF.

The chain uses TRBV9 and TRBJ2-4; perhaps TRBD2 as D (6 bases). V shed 2 bases and J shed 8 bases, with 11 bases lying between them. The CDR3 covers 13 residues. Germline assignment: CDR1 SGDLS and CDR2 YYNGEE. The CDR3 DNA sequence: TGTGCCAGCAGCGTCGGCGGAGGGGACATTCAGTACTTC. Translating gives CASSVGGGDIQYF.

On this clone: This same CDR3 is encoded by further DNA sequences in the sample. The genes are TRBV6-1 and TRBJ1-5; D is undetermined. Germline V gene sequence: CDR1 MNHNS, CDR2 SASEGT. The CDR3 extends over 13 amino acids. V was shortened by 5 bases and J by 7 bases, with 12 bases between the two germline ends. CDR3 coding DNA: TGTGCCAGCAGTTCCGAGGGAGGGCAGCCCCAGCATTTT. Protein: CASSSEGGQPQHF.

This chain joins TRBV6-6 and TRBJ1-3; possibly TRBD1 for D (6 bases). Trimming stripped 7 bases from V and 7 bases from J, with 20 bases between. Germline CDR1 reads MNHNY; CDR2 reads SVGAGI (reference sequence). The CDR3 is 15 residues long. CDR3 nucleotides: TGTGCCAGCACCTGGGACACTGACTCGTGGAACACCATATATTTT. Translation gives CASTWDTDSWNTIYF.

The chain employs TRBV10-3 and TRBJ2-3; the match to TRBD2 covers 13 bases. The CDR3 contains 19 residues. Germline V gives CDR1 ENHRY, CDR2 SYGVKD. V was clipped by 6 bases and J by 4 bases; unmatched bases: 16. This chain's CDR3 is CAIRPHPGLAGRSPDTQYF. In DNA, the CDR3 is TGTGCCATCAGGCCTCACCCGGGACTAGCGGGAAGGAGTCCAGATACGCAGTATTTT.

The CDR3 spells CASSFGQGRDEKLFF. DNA for the CDR3: TGCGCCAGCAGCTTTGGACAGGGGAGGGATGAAAAACTGTTTTTT. The chain recombines TRBV5-1 with TRBJ1-4; 9 positions agree with TRBD1. The CDR3 has 15 amino acids. After removal of 2 bases from V and 6 bases from J, the junction contained 5 bases not matched to a gene. Per germline, CDR1 SGHRS and CDR2 YFSETQ.

V and J are TRBV6-5 and TRBJ1-5; D uncertain. The CDR3 contains 14 residues. The V end lost 7 bases, the J end lost 1 base, and 11 bases lay between the germline ends. The V gene's germline CDR1 is MNHEY and CDR2 SVGAGI. CDR3 residues: CASNQHKSNQPQHF. The CDR3 DNA reads as TGTGCCAGCAACCAACATAAGAGCAATCAGCCCCAGCATTTT.

V and J are TRBV4-2 and TRBJ2-7; D remains unclear. The V gene's germline CDR1 is LGHNA and CDR2 YNFKEQ. The CDR3 length is 12 residues. Deletions cut 0 bases from V and 7 bases from J, with 7 bases between. The CDR3 loop is CASSQERTEQYF. The CDR3 nucleotides are TGTGCCAGCAGCCAAGAAAGGACGGAGCAGTACTTC.

The chain is built from TRBV28 and TRBJ2-6; 9 nucleotides agree with TRBD1. Germline-derived CDR1 and CDR2 are MDHEN and SYDVKM. The CDR3 totals 16 residues. With V trimmed by 6 bases and J by 2 bases, 5 bases remained unmatched. CDR3 nucleotide sequence: TGTGCCAGCAGGGGACAGGGAGAGGCTGGGGCCAACGTCCTGACTTTC. It encodes CASRGQGEAGANVLTF.

The rearrangement joins TRBV6-4 to TRBJ1-1; a weak D match, TRBD1 (5 bases). The CDR3 runs to 16 residues. Germline values: CDR1 MRHNA, CDR2 SNTAGT. Trimming stripped 6 bases from V and 1 base from J, with 18 bases between. Here the CDR3 DNA reads TGTGCCAGCAGGGATCTAAAAAGGGGAAAGAACACTGAAGCTTTCTTT. Amino acids: CASRDLKRGKNTEAFF.

The chain employs TRBV28 and TRBJ1-4; 9 nucleotides line up with TRBD1. The germline V gene has CDR1 MDHEN and CDR2 SYDVKM. V gave up 3 bases and J gave up 6 bases; unmatched junction bases: 8. The CDR3 runs 16 residues. CDR3 sequence: CASSFGARTGDEKLFF. In DNA, the CDR3 is TGTGCCAGCAGTTTTGGGGCCCGGACAGGGGATGAAAAACTGTTTTTT. Variable domain in full (rest from reference TRBV28 and TRBJ1-4): DVKVTQSSRYLVKRTGEKVFLECVQDMDHENMFWYRQDPGLGLRLIYFSYDVKMKEKGDIPEGYSVSREKKERFSLILESASTNQTSMYLCASSFGARTGDEKLFFGSGTQLSVL.

The rearrangement links TRBV5-3 to TRBJ2-1; 9 nucleotides align to TRBD2. TRBV5-3 is assigned to the ORF class and has an uncertain function. The CDR3 length is 13 residues. The trim removed 8 bases at V and 5 bases at J, leaving 5 bases unmatched. The CDR3 protein is CASCGRADNEQFF. The DNA of the CDR3 is TGTGCCAGCTGCGGGAGGGCCGACAATGAGCAGTTCTTC.

For this clone: Other DNA sequences in this specimen translate into the identical CDR3. The chain carries TRBV28 and TRBJ2-1; D is possibly TRBD1 or TRBD2 (6 bases each). With 2 bases removed from V and 4 bases from J, the gap between germline ends came to 12 bases. Looked up from germline, CDR1 is MDHEN and CDR2 is SYDVKM. The CDR3 totals 15 residues. CDR3 residues: CASSLGGTSYNEQFF. DNA of the CDR3: TGTGCCAGCAGTTTAGGGGGGACATCTTACAATGAGCAGTTCTTC.

The chain carries TRBV6-6 and TRBJ1-2, with 9 nucleotides matching TRBD1. The J segment lost 3 bases and the V segment lost 6 bases, leaving 5 bases of the junction unmatched. This CDR3 is 14 amino acids long. CDR1 is MNHNY and CDR2 is SVGAGI in the germline V gene (reference sequence). CDR3 nucleotides: TGTGCCAGCAGCACAGGGGGCGAATACTATGGCTACACCTTC. This codes for CASSTGGEYYGYTF.

V and J are TRBV7-9 and TRBJ2-2, with 7 bases fitting TRBD2. In germline, CDR1 is SEHNR, CDR2 FQNEAQ (reference sequence). The CDR3 contains 15 residues. The V segment lost 4 bases and the J segment 2 bases; nucleotides outside the gene matches: 4. For the CDR3, the DNA is TGTGCCAGCAGCTCCACTAGCGCTAACACCGGGGAGCTGTTTTTT. Protein product: CASSSTSANTGELFF.